The 30 T cell receptor beta chains below were found in one sample sequenced in a study of chemoradiotherapy in HPV16-positive cancers. Here immunoSEQ multiplex PCR was the method, and the copy in TCRdb shows in-frame clones only, minus some. Of approximately 14,000 clones listed, roughly 69% are singletons. The specimen was collected from a patient who underwent chemoradiotherapy. The receptors shown here come from a human donor with HPV-associated anogenital cancer.

This clone turned up a few times. The chain joins TRBV7-8 to TRBJ1-1; D perhaps matches TRBD1 (6 bases). Germline CDR1 reads SGHVS; CDR2 reads FQNEAQ. Trimming left V 3 bases short and J 6 bases short, with 11 bases between. This CDR3 is built from 13 residues. The CDR3 sequence is CASSLLGGAEAFF. The CDR3 region has the DNA TGTGCCAGCAGCTTGCTAGGGGGGGCTGAAGCTTTCTTT.

The rearrangement joins TRBV7-2 to TRBJ2-5; 11 nucleotides agree with TRBD2. V shed 5 bases, J shed 5 bases, and the junction held 4 bases outside the gene matches. The CDR3 is 14 residues long. Germline V gives CDR1 SGHTA, CDR2 FQGNSA. The CDR3 DNA is TGTGCCAGCAGCCGACGACTAGCGGGGGAGACCCAGTACTTC. As protein: CASSRRLAGETQYF.

This chain links TRBV4-1 with TRBJ2-7; the D is unclear. The CDR3 is made up of 17 amino acids. Trimming pared 4 bases from V and 5 bases from J, leaving 24 bases between. CDR1 and CDR2 (germline): MGHRA, YSYEKL. In DNA, the CDR3 is TGCGCCAGCAGCCGTGGGCTTAAACATATATTCCCCGACGAGCAGTACTTC. Translated, it gives CASSRGLKHIFPDEQYF.

The J gene is TRBJ1-1, the V gene TRBV29-1; D is unresolved. V gave up 4 bases and J gave up 2 bases, with 11 bases separating them. CDR1 and CDR2 (germline): SQVTM, ANQGSEA. CDR3 length: 13 amino acids. The CDR3 sequence: CSVVFGRNTEAFF. As DNA, the CDR3 is TGCAGCGTTGTCTTTGGGAGAAACACTGAAGCTTTCTTT. Full variable domain (missing parts from reference TRBV29-1 and TRBJ1-1): SAVISQKPSRDICQRGTSLTIQCQVDSQVTMMFWYRQQPGQSLTLIATANQGSEATYESGFVIDKFPISRPNLTFSTLTVSNMSPEDSSIYLCSVVFGRNTEAFFGQGTRLTVV.

This clone has a handful of counts. In nucleotides, the CDR3 is TGTGCCAGCAGCTCTACTAGCGGGGGGGTATACAATGAGCAGTTCTTC. Its protein is CASSSTSGGVYNEQFF. J is TRBJ2-1 and V is TRBV7-9; 13 nucleotides agree with TRBD2. The CDR3 runs to 16 residues. From germline, CDR1 is SEHNR and CDR2 FQNEAQ (reference sequence). V shed 4 bases and J 4 bases; nucleotides not matched to a gene: 4. Full variable domain (missing parts from reference TRBV7-9 and TRBJ2-1): DTGVSQNPRHKITKRGQNVTFRCDPISEHNRLYWYRQTLGQGPEFLTYFQNEAQLEKSRLLSDRFSAERPKGSFSTLEIQRTEQGDSAMYLCASSSTSGGVYNEQFFGPGTRLTVL.

This rearrangement joins TRBV6-6 to TRBJ1-1; 10 bases are a match to TRBD1. The CDR3 spans 15 residues. Germline V gene sequence: CDR1 MNHNY, CDR2 SVGAGI (reference sequence). The trim removed 5 bases at V and 11 bases at J, leaving 14 bases unmatched. This chain's CDR3 is CASSGGTGALRGAFF. The CDR3 DNA reads TGTGCCAGCAGTGGCGGGACAGGGGCCTTAAGGGGGGCTTTCTTT.

This clone has a handful of counts. This chain joins TRBV2 and TRBJ1-6; 9 nucleotides line up with TRBD1. Germline V gene data show CDR1 as SNHLY and CDR2 as FYNNEI. The CDR3 loop spans 15 amino acids. Trimming removed 5 bases from V and 7 bases from J; junction bases left unmatched: 6. CDR3 residues: CASSIRQGGNSPLHF. As DNA, the CDR3 is TGTGCCAGCAGTATCCGACAGGGGGGCAATTCACCCCTCCACTTT. The full variable domain, in which reference TRBV2 and TRBJ1-6 provide the parts outside the CDR3, is EPEVTQTPSHQVTQMGQEVILRCVPISNHLYFYWYRQILGQKVEFLVSFYNNEISEKSEIFDDQFSVERPDGSNFTLKIRSTKLEDSAMYFCASSIRQGGNSPLHFGNGTRLTVT.

The chain joins TRBV2 to TRBJ1-2, with D possibly TRBD1 on 6 matching bases. The CDR3 is 13 residues long. Trimming pared 2 bases from V and 7 bases from J, leaving 11 bases between. Germline lookup yields CDR1 SNHLY and CDR2 FYNNEI. CDR3 sequence: CASSEITGFGYTF. The CDR3 DNA follows: TGTGCCAGCAGTGAAATAACAGGGTTTGGCTACACCTTC.

The rearrangement joins TRBV7-2 to TRBJ2-2; D tentatively fits TRBD1 or TRBD2 (5 bases each). Germline loops: CDR1 SGHTA, CDR2 FQGNSA. V gave up 0 bases and J gave up 0 bases, with 11 bases separating them. The CDR3 runs 17 residues. CDR3 in amino acids: CASSLAGVLANTGELFF. The CDR3 DNA is TGTGCCAGCAGCTTAGCAGGGGTACTAGCGAACACCGGGGAGCTGTTTTTT. Based on the CDR3 plus reference TRBV7-2 and TRBJ2-2, the full variable domain is GAGVSQSPSNKVTEKGKDVELRCDPISGHTALYWYRQSLGQGLEFLIYFQGNSAPDKSGLPSDRFSAERTGGSVSTLTIQRTQQEDSAVYLCASSLAGVLANTGELFFGEGSRLTVL.

This clone was seen once. The chain recombines TRBV11-3 with TRBJ1-4; tentatively, D is TRBD1 (6 bases). Germline-derived CDR1 and CDR2 are SGHNT and YENEEA. V was pared by 8 bases and J by 8 bases, with 21 bases between. The CDR3 extends over 15 amino acids. The CDR3 loop is CASFLVGGVCEKLFF. The DNA of the CDR3 is TGTGCCAGCTTTCTAGTGGGGGGCGTCTGCGAAAAACTGTTTTTT.

This clone came up once. This chain joins TRBV6-5 and TRBJ1-5; D is unresolved. CDR1 is MNHEY, CDR2 SVGAGI, per germline. The V end lost 2 bases, the J end lost 0 bases, and 2 bases lay between the germline ends. CDR3 length: 13 amino acids. CDR3: CASSYGSNQPQHF. The CDR3 DNA reads TGTGCCAGCAGTTACGGTAGCAATCAGCCCCAGCATTTT.

The CDR3 here is CSVEGDTQYF. The CDR3 bases are TGCAGCGTTGAAGGGGATACGCAGTATTTT. This chain joins TRBV29-1 and TRBJ2-3; D unresolved. From germline, CDR1 is SQVTM and CDR2 ANQGSEA. Trimming took off 1 base at V and 6 bases at J, with 2 bases between the two ends. This CDR3 has 10 amino acids.

The rearrangement joins TRBV11-2 to TRBJ2-7; a possible D gene is TRBD2 (6 bases). This CDR3 comprises 14 residues. CDR1 and CDR2 from the germline V gene are SGHAT and FQNNGV. The V and J ends lost 2 bases and 0 bases respectively, with 8 bases between them. In nucleotides, the CDR3 is TGTGCCAGCAGCTTATCCGGGAGCTCCTACGAGCAGTACTTC. Its protein is CASSLSGSSYEQYF.

The rearrangement uses TRBV7-6 and TRBJ1-3, with D unresolved. The V gene's germline CDR1 is SGHVS and CDR2 FNYEAQ. This CDR3 has 13 amino acids. Trimming left V 4 bases short and J 0 bases short, with 4 bases between. CDR3 nucleotide sequence: TGTGCCAGCAGCTCTTACTCTGGAAACACCATATATTTT. As protein: CASSSYSGNTIYF.

CDR3 amino acids: CASSNRYEQYF. The CDR3 DNA reads as TGTGCCAGTAGTAACAGGTACGAGCAGTACTTC. The chain is built from TRBV19 and TRBJ2-7; possibly TRBD1 for D (5 bases). The V end was cut by 4 bases, the J end by 4 bases, with 5 bases between. Germline CDR1 is LNHDA and CDR2 is SQIVND (reference sequence). The CDR3 spans 11 residues. The whole variable domain, remainder taken from reference TRBV19 and TRBJ2-7, is DGGITQSPKYLFRKEGQNVTLSCEQNLNHDAMYWYRQDPGQGLRLIYYSQIVNDFQKGDIAEGYSVSREKKESFPLTVTSAQKNPTAFYLCASSNRYEQYFGPGTRLTVT.

This sequence joins TRBV7-2 and TRBJ1-5; the D is unclear. CDR1 SGHTA and CDR2 FQGNSA come from the germline V gene. Between the trimmed V and J ends, which lost 4 bases and 4 bases, there was a span of 8 bases. The CDR3 extends over 13 amino acids. The CDR3 DNA sequence: TGTGCCAGCAGCTCTTCATTGAATCAGCCCCAGCATTTT. This translates into CASSSSLNQPQHF.

J is TRBJ2-4 and V is TRBV5-4; weak D call: TRBD2 (6 bases). Germline V gene sequence: CDR1 SGHNT, CDR2 YYREEE (reference sequence). V was pared by 4 bases and J by 8 bases, with 19 bases between. This CDR3 has 15 amino acids. CDR3 bases: TGTGCCAGCAGCCGTAAAACGGGGGAAGGGGACATTCAGTACTTC. This encodes CASSRKTGEGDIQYF.

In nucleotides, the CDR3 is TGTGCCAGCGGCCCTGGGGGGGCTAGCACAGATACGCAGTATTTT. Translation gives CASGPGGASTDTQYF. This chain joins TRBV7-3 and TRBJ2-3; D is possibly TRBD2 (7 bases). Trimming shortened V by 8 bases and J by 0 bases, and 15 bases separated the two germline ends. CDR3 length equals 15 residues. Looked up from germline, CDR1 is SGHTA and CDR2 is FQGTGA.

Only a few counts were recorded for this clone. The CDR3 coding sequence is TGTGCCAGCAGTGTTGTCTACACAGATACGCAGTATTTT. Encoded protein: CASSVVYTDTQYF. The chain joins TRBV2 to TRBJ2-3, with D unclear. The V gene lost 4 bases and the J gene lost 2 bases, with 7 bases spanning the gap. CDR3 size: 13 residues. The germline CDR1 and CDR2 sequences are SNHLY and FYNNEI. Drawing the rest from reference TRBV2 and TRBJ2-3, the complete variable domain is EPEVTQTPSHQVTQMGQEVILRCVPISNHLYFYWYRQILGQKVEFLVSFYNNEISEKSEIFDDQFSVERPDGSNFTLKIRSTKLEDSAMYFCASSVVYTDTQYFGPGTRLTVL.

This clone occurred a few times. In DNA form, the CDR3 reads TGCGCCAGCAGCCAAGATAGTTGGGGGGGGACCGGGGAGCTGTTTTTT. Amino acids: CASSQDSWGGTGELFF. The chain has TRBV4-3 and TRBJ2-2; 7 bases agree with TRBD2. V gave up 0 bases and J gave up 5 bases; unmatched junction bases: 6. This CDR3 has 16 residues. The germline gives CDR1 LGHNA, CDR2 YSLEER.

The rearrangement uses TRBV4-3 and TRBJ1-2; D might be TRBD1 (6 bases). Trimming shortened V by 0 bases and J by 0 bases, and 20 bases separated the two germline ends. CDR1 is LGHNA and CDR2 is YSLEER in the germline V gene. This CDR3 has 19 amino acids. The CDR3 is CASSQDYLQGTHTNYGYTF. For the CDR3, the DNA is TGCGCCAGCAGCCAAGATTATTTGCAGGGGACCCACACTAACTATGGCTACACCTTC.

A few counts support this clone. The chain carries TRBV5-1 and TRBJ2-1, with a tentative D call TRBD1 (5 bases). The ends were cut back, 0 bases at V and 3 bases at J, with 7 bases in the middle. The germline V gene has CDR1 SGHRS and CDR2 YFSETQ. This CDR3 is 14 amino acids long. CDR3 nucleotides: TGCGCCAGCAGCTTGGGTGACAGCTACAATGAGCAGTTCTTC. This encodes CASSLGDSYNEQFF.

V is TRBV7-6 and J is TRBJ2-3, with 12 bases identical to TRBD2. Germline CDR1 and CDR2: SGHVS and FNYEAQ. After removal of 5 bases from V and 0 bases from J, the junction contained 9 bases not matched to a gene. This CDR3 contains 18 residues. The DNA of the CDR3 is TGTGCCAGCAGCCGTAAATTACTAGCGGGGGGTAGCACAGATACGCAGTATTTT. Translating it yields CASSRKLLAGGSTDTQYF.

The table lists this clone with a count of one. The rearrangement uses TRBV5-5 and TRBJ1-5; TRBD1 aligns across 7 bases. The CDR3 sequence is 14 residues long. V lost 0 bases, J lost 7 bases, and 4 bases stayed unmatched. The germline V gene has CDR1 SGHKS and CDR2 YYEKEE (reference sequence). This CDR3 is CASSLGQGGQPQHF. The CDR3 DNA reads TGTGCCAGCAGCTTGGGACAGGGAGGCCAGCCCCAGCATTTT.

This chain links TRBV6-1 with TRBJ1-4; D perhaps matches TRBD1 (5 bases). Looked up from germline, CDR1 is MNHNS and CDR2 is SASEGT. V lost 5 bases to trimming and J lost 7 bases, with 17 bases between them. CDR3 length equals 15 residues. CDR3 sequence reads: CASSQSGGFGEKLFF. The CDR3, as DNA: TGTGCCAGCAGTCAAAGTGGGGGTTTCGGTGAAAAACTGTTTTTT.

The rearrangement links TRBV6-6 to TRBJ1-5; the D gene is possibly TRBD1 (6 bases). Germline V lookup: CDR1 MNHNY, CDR2 SVGAGI (reference sequence). CDR3 size: 13 residues. Trimming took 8 bases from V and 4 from J, leaving 12 bases between them. CDR3 region: CASCQGLNQPQHF. Written as DNA, the CDR3 is TGTGCCAGCTGCCAGGGGCTTAATCAGCCCCAGCATTTT.

This clone was seen more than once but under ten times. This chain links TRBV28 with TRBJ1-1, with 9 positions matching TRBD1. The CDR3 consists of 14 residues. In germline, CDR1 is MDHEN, CDR2 SYDVKM. J was trimmed by 9 bases and V by 6 bases; bases with no gene match: 11. The CDR3 region is CASSTEDRGKKAFF. The CDR3, as DNA: TGTGCCAGCAGCACGGAGGACAGGGGAAAGAAAGCTTTCTTT.

The rearrangement links TRBV28 to TRBJ2-3; no clear D. Trimming cost V 4 bases and J 1 base, with 6 bases left between them. CDR1 and CDR2 from the germline V gene are MDHEN and SYDVKM. CDR3 size: 13 residues. CDR3 nucleotides: TGTGCCAGCAGTTCCCCTCGCACAGATACGCAGTATTTT. Translation gives CASSSPRTDTQYF.

V is TRBV10-3 and J is TRBJ1-5, with D unresolved. Germline-derived CDR1 and CDR2 are ENHRY and SYGVKD. The CDR3 is 15 amino acids. With 4 bases removed from V and 4 bases from J, the gap between germline ends came to 14 bases. The CDR3, as DNA: TGTGCCATCAGTGTAGGACCTGAACTTAATCAGCCCCAGCATTTT. Residues: CAISVGPELNQPQHF.

The chain has TRBV7-6 and TRBJ2-5; 8 bases agree with TRBD2. CDR3 length: 14 residues. V lost 4 bases, J lost 5 bases, and 6 bases stayed unmatched. Germline V gives CDR1 SGHVS, CDR2 FNYEAQ. The DNA of the CDR3 is TGTGCCAGCAGCTCTGGACTAGCAGGGGAGACCCAGTACTTC. It specifies CASSSGLAGETQYF.